This record looks at one T cell receptor (beta chain) sequence and its context. This entry comes from a study of blood T cell repertoires in COVID-19. In the authors' methods: Using reference gene primer amplification, nucleated cell counts were estimated. Some clones are missing from TCRdb's copy, which holds only in-frame ones; the method was immunoSEQ multiplex PCR. Clone size and V and J calls were adopted from that table, with D and trimming inferred from the DNA. Seen here are over 200,000 clones, 70% to 90% observed once, and the top ten hold 10% to 11%. The V gene end was trimmed by 4 bases and the J gene end by 5 bases; junction bases not matched to a gene: 8. The CDR3 loop spans 15 amino acids. Germline V gene sequence: CDR1 SGHRS, CDR2 YFSETQ.

J is TRBJ2-1 and V is TRBV5-1, with TRBD1 matching 8 bases. Sequenced input: PBMCs or T cells enriched from blood (not recorded which). This TCR came from a man in his thirties or forties who had recovered from COVID-19. This CDR3 is CASSPGQGAHNEQFF. In DNA form, the CDR3 reads TGCGCCAGCAGCCCTGGCCAGGGGGCTCACAATGAGCAGTTCTTC.